Sequencing of this T cell receptor beta chain was carried out in a study of blood T cell repertoires in COVID-19 (TCRdb year 2020). With respect to the entire study: The collaborator samples originated in the United States, Italy and Spain and spanned the acute and convalescent phases of COVID-19. The material from the prospective study consisted of cDNA or gDNA derived from T cells, B-cell-depleted T cells, or PBMCs. The samples were drawn from two sources: the first 160 participants of the ongoing ImmuneRACE study, and 1,200 or so subjects contributed by 6 global collaborators. Where available, HLA class I and class II types were obtained from metadata supplied by the sample provider rather than from assay-based typing. The sample metadata nearly always contained a de-identified subject ID, COVID-19 status, age in years and sex. Deeply sampled blood TCRbeta repertoires from subjects exposed to, actively infected with, or recovered from COVID-19 were included in the dataset. The repertoires were made available in a free public database intended to serve as a resource for research on the immune response to SARS-CoV-2. Study-wide findings and limitations: The quantity of clinical and demographic metadata differed by source and by participant and was supplied without curation.

The collaborating institutions used their own protocols to collect whole blood in K2EDTA tubes. Collaborator samples were shipped for TCRbeta analysis as frozen whole blood, isolated PBMCs, or DNA extracted from either sample type. Regarding this clone: The specificity of this receptor is unknown. No qualities accompany the bases; no much larger clone lies one base away.

The immunoSEQ Assay, a bias-controlled multiplex PCR, was used to amplify TCRbeta CDR3 regions from genomic DNA. The authors' pipeline ran thus. The number of nucleated cells in each sample was estimated by amplification of reference gene primers within the assay. Sequence reads were collapsed and filtered to measure the absolute abundance of every unique TCRbeta CDR3 rearrangement. For each sample, productive Simpson clonality was calculated as the square root of Simpson's diversity index over productive rearrangements. Entries here come from immuneACCESS through TCRdb and include only in-frame sequences with V and J called. Some clones fail to appear in such tables; in the studies checked, an unresolved V gene covers under half of the shortfall, and the cause of the remainder is unknown. D and trimming were read from the DNA, whereas the V and J calls and clone size are those reported in that table. The sample contains 150,000 to 250,000 clones, about 80% of them found a single time. Clones ranked in the top ten supply around 6.9% of the sample.

Material for sequencing was peripheral blood. This TCR came from a human donor with acute or convalescent COVID-19. The donor label of this sample is uncertain.

Here is the DNA: TGTGCCAGCAGCTTGGTCGGTCTTCGCGGGGGCTACGAGCAGTACTTC. Translated, this is CASSLVGLRGGYEQYF. The chain joins TRBV7-9 to TRBJ2-7; TRBD2 aligns with 7 central bases. There are 16 amino acids in the CDR3, from cysteine to phenylalanine inclusive. Only the CDR3 part of the read is kept: 48 bases, read in frame from the first base. CDR1 is given as SEHNR and CDR2 as FQNEAQ, both from the germline V gene (reference sequence). Trimming removed 3 bases from V and 3 bases from J; the gene matches leave 11 bases unexplained.